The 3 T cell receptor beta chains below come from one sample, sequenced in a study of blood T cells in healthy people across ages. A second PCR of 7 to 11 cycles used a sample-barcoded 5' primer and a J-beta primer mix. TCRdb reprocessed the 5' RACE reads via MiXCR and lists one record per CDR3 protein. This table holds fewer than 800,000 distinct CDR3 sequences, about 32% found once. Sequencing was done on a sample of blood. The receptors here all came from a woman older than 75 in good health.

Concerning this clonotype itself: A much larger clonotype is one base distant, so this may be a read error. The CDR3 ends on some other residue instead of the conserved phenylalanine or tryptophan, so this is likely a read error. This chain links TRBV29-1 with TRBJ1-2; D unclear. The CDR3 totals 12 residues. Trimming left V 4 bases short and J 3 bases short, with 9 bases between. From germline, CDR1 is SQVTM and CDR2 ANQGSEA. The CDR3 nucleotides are TGCAGCGTTGGATACGGGGACTATGGCTACACCTGC. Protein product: CSVGYGDYGYTC.

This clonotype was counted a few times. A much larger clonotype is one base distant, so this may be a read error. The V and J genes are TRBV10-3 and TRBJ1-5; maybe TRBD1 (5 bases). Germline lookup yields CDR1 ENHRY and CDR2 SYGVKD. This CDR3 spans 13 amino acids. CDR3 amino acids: CAIRESGNQPQHF. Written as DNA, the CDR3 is TGTGCCATCAGGGAGTCAGGGAATCAGCCCCAGCATTTT.

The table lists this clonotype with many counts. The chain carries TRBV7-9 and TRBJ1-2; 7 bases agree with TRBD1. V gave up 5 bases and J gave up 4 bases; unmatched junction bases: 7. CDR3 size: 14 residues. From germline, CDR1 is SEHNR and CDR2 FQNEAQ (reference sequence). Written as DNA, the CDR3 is TGTGCCAGCAGCCCGCTGGACAGGTCCTATGGCTACACCTTC. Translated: CASSPLDRSYGYTF.